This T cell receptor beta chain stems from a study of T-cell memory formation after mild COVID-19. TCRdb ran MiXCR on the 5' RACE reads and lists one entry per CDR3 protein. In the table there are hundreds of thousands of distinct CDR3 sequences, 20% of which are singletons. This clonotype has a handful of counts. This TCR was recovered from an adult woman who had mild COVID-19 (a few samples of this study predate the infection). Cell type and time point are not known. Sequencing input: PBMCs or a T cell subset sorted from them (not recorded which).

CDR3 DNA: TGTGCCAGCAGCCTCAGTATAAACTATGGCTACACCTTC. This gives the protein CASSLSINYGYTF. The rearrangement joins TRBV7-9 to TRBJ1-2; D remains unclear. Trimming removed 5 bases from V and 2 bases from J, with 9 bases in between. The CDR3 spans 13 residues. The germline gives CDR1 SEHNR, CDR2 FQNEAQ (reference sequence).